This T cell receptor delta chain was obtained from a study of delta chain sequences of gamma delta T cells (dated by TCRdb to 2015 to 2018). There are 29 amino acids in the CDR3, from cysteine to phenylalanine inclusive. The kept DNA is CDR3 alone, 87 bases in frame from the first base. The method was 5' RACE. Sequencing took place on an Illumina MiSeq. Clonotypes were called again by TCRdb from the public reads via CATT, and duplicate nucleotide sequences were then merged into one entry. Across this sample there are 2,500 to 3,000 delta-chain clones, with 4.5% to 7.5% seen only once. Roughly 50% of the sample is taken by the ten largest. This clone is large (0.1 to 1%). No antigen is known for it. One base away there is no much larger clone; base qualities are not given.

A J gene of TRDJ1 was called, though the V gene was not; no check of the table's D call, TRDD3, against the DNA was made. This receptor was obtained from a human donor in good health. The specimen sequenced was either unsorted cells or a sorted T cell fraction (not recorded which). In nucleotides, the sequence is TGCTCCGTTAACCTCTGGGGGGATGTGTTTCATTGTGCCTTCCTACGGGCCCAGTACTGGGCTCCACGTGCCCATGAACTCATCTTT. Protein translation: CSVNLWGDVFHCAFLRAQYWAPRAHELIF.